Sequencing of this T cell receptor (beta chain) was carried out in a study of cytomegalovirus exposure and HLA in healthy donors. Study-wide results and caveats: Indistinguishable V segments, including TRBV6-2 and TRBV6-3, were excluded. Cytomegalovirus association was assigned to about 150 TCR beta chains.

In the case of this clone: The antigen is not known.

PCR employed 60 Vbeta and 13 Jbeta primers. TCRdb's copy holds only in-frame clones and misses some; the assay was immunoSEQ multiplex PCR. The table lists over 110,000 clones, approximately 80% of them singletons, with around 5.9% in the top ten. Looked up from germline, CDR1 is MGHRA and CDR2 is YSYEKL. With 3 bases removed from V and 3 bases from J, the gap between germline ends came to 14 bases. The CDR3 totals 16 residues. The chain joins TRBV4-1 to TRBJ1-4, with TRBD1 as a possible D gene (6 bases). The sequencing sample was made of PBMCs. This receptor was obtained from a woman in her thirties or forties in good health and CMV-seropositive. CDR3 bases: TGCGCCAGCAGCCAGAAAAAACAGGGAGCTAATGAAAAACTGTTTTTT. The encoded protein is CASSQKKQGANEKLFF.